This T cell receptor beta chain appears in the sequencing data of a study of blood T cell repertoires in COVID-19. The CDR3 has 16 amino acids. Trimming took off 2 bases at V and 0 bases at J, with 10 bases between the two ends. The germline V gene encodes CDR1 KGHDR and CDR2 SFDVKD. Sequenced by immunoSEQ multiplex PCR; TCRdb stores in-frame clones only, minus some. The sample lists almost 250,000 clones, around 90% occurring once. The rearrangement uses TRBV24-1 and TRBJ2-1; tentatively, D is TRBD1 (6 bases). This clonotype was obtained from a woman between 50 and 59 years old who had recovered from COVID-19. Sequences were obtained from PBMCs or T cells enriched from blood (not recorded which). This CDR3 is CATSDSGASSYNEQFF. DNA for the CDR3: TGTGCCACCAGTGATTCAGGGGCGAGCTCCTACAATGAGCAGTTCTTC.